This TCR beta chain was profiled in a study of OX40 agonist ivuxolimab in advanced cancers. Study-level background: Ivuxolimab was a fully human IgG2 agonistic monoclonal antibody targeting the costimulatory receptor OX40 (CD134). The paper describes the monotherapy dose-escalation part (N of about 47 patients) of the phase I trial of ivuxolimab. Partial responses occurred in three dose-escalation patients, of whom one had hepatocellular carcinoma and two had cutaneous melanoma. Prior anti-PD-1, anti-PD-L1 or anti-CTLA-4 therapy was permitted, and checkpoint inhibitors had been received by about 36% of dose-escalation patients. Of the 50 to 55 dose-escalation patients, hepatocellular carcinoma was present in about 20, melanoma in roughly 15, renal cell carcinoma in 9 and head and neck cancer in 9. In the dose-escalation cohort, 65% to 85% of patients were male, and the mean age was 60 years with a range of about 20 to 90. The purpose of peripheral TCRbeta sequencing was to test whether ivuxolimab changed TCR sequence diversity and led to clonal T-cell expansion. Intravenous ivuxolimab was administered to patients every 2 weeks at six dose levels: 0.01, 0.1, 0.3, 1.5, 3 and 10 mg/kg. General findings and caveats noted by the study authors: The antigen specificity of the clonally expanded peripheral T cells was not determined. In the 0.1-3.0 mg/kg groups, partial responders had among the lowest normalized peripheral clonal expansion, particularly in CD8+ T cells. Low levels of normalized T-cell clonal expansion were also seen in some patients who did not respond. After ivuxolimab, expanded clones were on average more numerous among CD8+ T cells than among CD4+ T cells. At doses of 0.1 to 3.0 mg/kg, clonal expansion of both CD4+ and CD8+ T cells in blood was seen between baseline and week 6.

As regards this clone: The antigen this receptor binds is unknown. Base qualities are not provided; no much larger clone lies one nucleotide away.

To sequence the TCRbeta CDR3 region, genomic DNA was isolated from the sorted cells. The immunoSEQ Assay was used to sequence the TCRbeta CDR3 regions. The source is immuneACCESS, and TCRdb retained only in-frame sequences with V and J called. Part of the clones is not carried over; for the studies checked, unresolved V genes explain less than half of this, and the remainder is unexplained. This sample holds about 95,000 clones; around nine tenths were observed only once. The ten largest clones add up to around 2.7% of the sample. The germline V gene specifies SGHTA as CDR1 and FQGNSA as CDR2. V loses 5 bases, J loses 0 bases, and the germline ends lie 14 bases apart. The CDR3 spans 16 residues, from the cysteine through the phenylalanine. The only DNA kept is the CDR3, 48 bases in frame from the first base. The trial excluded patients who had a history of autoimmune disease or who were on systemic immunosuppression. Peripheral blood for TCR sequencing was drawn from every dose cohort at baseline, at cycle 4 day 1 and at cycle 7 day 1. The samples were taken from a phase I, first-in-human, multicenter, open-label dose-escalation trial of ivuxolimab. The trial enrolled adults with locally advanced or metastatic head and neck squamous cell, hepatocellular, melanoma or renal cell carcinoma. Before TCR sequencing, CD4+ T cells and CD8+ T cells were sorted from peripheral blood as separate populations.

The clonotype originates from an adult with an advanced solid tumor such as melanoma, head and neck, liver or kidney cancer. Sample: CD4+ or CD8+ T cells sorted from blood, taken in a trial of the OX40 agonist ivuxolimab. The chain uses TRBV7-2 and TRBJ2-1; the D gene is perhaps TRBD2, from 5 matching bases. CDR3 region: CASSPDYHTSYNEQFF. The nucleotides are TGTGCCAGCAGCCCAGACTACCACACCTCCTACAATGAGCAGTTCTTC.